This T cell receptor beta chain comes out of a study of identical twins. In its sample, this clonotype was seen many times. Germline lookup yields CDR1 DFQATT and CDR2 SNEGSKA (reference sequence). Trimming stripped 3 bases from V and 1 base from J, with 12 bases between. This CDR3 has 15 residues. From the 5' RACE reads, TCRdb called clonotypes with MiXCR, one entry per CDR3 protein. This sample has fewer than 650,000 distinct CDR3 sequences, with roughly 9.5% found just once. The same data also contributed to another study, on yellow fever vaccine responses in identical twins.

The sequence was collected from a woman between 18 and 30 years old in good health. The chain is built from TRBV20-1 and TRBJ2-2; weak D call: TRBD1 (6 bases). The sample comprised PBMCs. CDR3 region: CSARAGTKNTGELFF. For the CDR3, the DNA is TGCAGTGCTAGGGCCGGGACAAAGAACACCGGGGAGCTGTTTTTT.